This is a list of T cell receptor beta chains from one sample in a study of shared clonotypes between healthy human individuals. TCRdb keeps only in-frame clones here, not all; method: immunoSEQ multiplex PCR. The table records roughly 500,000 clones, approximately 85% of them present only once. Sequences were obtained from PBMCs. The receptors originated from a woman aged 40-49 years in good health. Some clones in this sample may be carry-over from other donors' samples. CDR3s include the opening cysteine and the closing phenylalanine or tryptophan. D genes are given only for firm matches. Size is omitted from some rows. Given values are once, few, many or a class for expanded clones.

J: TRBJ1-1
V: TRBV7-3
D: .
size: .
CDR3: CASSSTPGQPHGAFF
DNA: TGTGCCAGCAGCTCCACCCCGGGCCAGCCGCATGGAGCTTTCTTT

J: TRBJ2-7
V: TRBV2
D: TRBD1
size: .
CDR3: CASREGATYEQYF
DNA: TGTGCCAGCAGAGAGGGGGCGACTTACGAGCAGTACTTC

J: TRBJ2-7
V: TRBV5-1
D: TRBD2
size: .
CDR3: CASSPTAGGSHYEQYF
DNA: TGCGCCAGCAGCCCGACAGCGGGAGGGAGTCACTACGAGCAGTACTTC

J: TRBJ2-1
V: TRBV28
D: TRBD1
size: .
CDR3: CAILKQGTYNEQFF
DNA: TGTGCCATACTTAAACAGGGGACCTACAATGAGCAGTTCTTC

J: TRBJ2-2
V: TRBV7-7
D: .
size: many
CDR3: CASSLNTNTGELFF
DNA: TGTGCTAGCAGCTTAAACACAAACACCGGGGAGCTGTTTTTT

J: TRBJ2-7
V: TRBV7-2
D: TRBD1
size: .
CDR3: CASSPQTGVGEQYF
DNA: TGTGCCAGCAGCCCCCAAACAGGGGTGGGGGAGCAGTACTTC

J: TRBJ2-5
V: TRBV20-1
D: .
size: once
CDR3: CSASPEETQYF
DNA: TGCAGTGCTAGCCCGGAAGAGACCCAGTACTTC

J: TRBJ1-6
V: TRBV10-3
D: .
size: .
CDR3: CAISGPGDNSPLHF
DNA: TGTGCCATCAGTGGCCCAGGGGATAATTCACCCCTCCACTTT

J: TRBJ2-7
V: TRBV16
D: .
size: few
CDR3: CASSQSVGAYEQYF
DNA: TGTGCCAGCAGCCAATCGGTAGGGGCCTACGAGCAGTACTTC

J: TRBJ2-7
V: TRBV7-9
D: TRBD2
size: .
CDR3: CASSKGLAGNSYEQYF
DNA: TGTGCCAGCAGCAAGGGACTAGCGGGAAACTCCTACGAGCAGTACTTC

J: TRBJ1-5
V: TRBV7-2
D: TRBD1
size: .
CDR3: CASSSPRWGGTGDQPQHF
DNA: TGTGCCAGCAGCTCCCCGAGGTGGGGGGGGACAGGGGATCAGCCCCAGCATTTT

J: TRBJ2-2
V: TRBV5-1
D: TRBD2
size: .
CDR3: CASSLSSGNGELFF
DNA: TGCGCCAGCAGCTTGAGTAGCGGGAACGGGGAGCTGTTTTTT

J: TRBJ2-1
V: TRBV19
D: TRBD2
size: once
CDR3: CASIGGGLAGRNEQFF
DNA: TGTGCCAGTATAGGGGGGGGACTAGCGGGACGAAATGAGCAGTTCTTC

J: TRBJ2-5
V: TRBV5-4
D: .
size: .
CDR3: CASSLFDSQETQYF
DNA: TGTGCCAGCAGCTTGTTCGACTCCCAAGAGACCCAGTACTTC

J: TRBJ1-5
V: TRBV11-2
D: .
size: few
CDR3: CASSLAYNQPQHF
DNA: TGTGCCAGCAGCTTAGCATACAATCAGCCCCAGCATTTT

J: TRBJ2-7
V: TRBV6-5
D: TRBD1
size: .
CDR3: CASSYLSGQGLYEQYF
DNA: TGTGCCAGCAGTTACCTATCGGGACAGGGGCTCTACGAGCAGTACTTC

J: TRBJ2-3
V: TRBV7-2
D: .
size: .
CDR3: CASSEGQTDTQYF
DNA: TGTGCCAGCAGCGAGGGACAAACAGATACGCAGTATTTT

J: TRBJ2-2
V: TRBV15
D: .
size: .
CDR3: CATSRDVGATGELFF
DNA: TGTGCCACCAGCAGAGATGTAGGAGCGACCGGGGAGCTGTTTTTT

J: TRBJ2-3
V: TRBV6-5
D: .
size: .
CDR3: CASSIGRLHTDTQYF
DNA: TGTGCCAGCAGTATTGGCCGGCTCCACACAGATACGCAGTATTTT

J: TRBJ2-3
V: TRBV28
D: .
size: .
CDR3: CASSTAGTQYF
DNA: TGTGCCAGCAGTACCGCCGGTACGCAGTATTTT

J: TRBJ2-1
V: TRBV5-1
D: .
size: .
CDR3: CASSLSVWASYNEQFF
DNA: TGCGCCAGCAGCCTCTCGGTCTGGGCTTCCTACAATGAGCAGTTCTTC

J: TRBJ2-2
V: TRBV29-1
D: TRBD2
size: .
CDR3: CSVHSGRGTGELFF
DNA: TGCAGCGTCCATAGCGGGAGAGGAACCGGGGAGCTGTTTTTT

J: TRBJ2-3
V: TRBV15
D: .
size: .
CDR3: CATSRDADTQYF
DNA: TGTGCCACCAGCAGAGATGCAGATACGCAGTATTTT

J: TRBJ1-2
V: TRBV29-1
D: TRBD1
size: .
CDR3: CSVAMGQGNYGYTF
DNA: TGCAGCGTCGCGATGGGACAGGGAAACTATGGCTACACCTTC

J: TRBJ2-1
V: TRBV28
D: .
size: .
CDR3: CASSSTPLRRRYEQFF
DNA: TGTGCCAGCAGTTCCACCCCCCTTAGGAGGCGGTATGAGCAGTTCTTC

J: TRBJ1-3
V: TRBV30
D: .
size: .
CDR3: CAWSVRLGTGNTIYF
DNA: TGTGCCTGGAGTGTACGTTTGGGTACCGGAAACACCATATATTTT

J: TRBJ2-7
V: TRBV30
D: TRBD2
size: .
CDR3: CAWKAKAGAYEQYF
DNA: TGTGCCTGGAAAGCCAAAGCGGGAGCCTACGAGCAGTACTTC

J: TRBJ1-2
V: TRBV7-2
D: TRBD1
size: .
CDR3: CASSPQGDRGGYTF
DNA: TGTGCCAGCAGCCCTCAGGGGGATCGGGGTGGCTACACCTTC

J: TRBJ2-2
V: TRBV28
D: .
size: .
CDR3: CASSIGAATGELFF
DNA: TGTGCCAGCAGCATCGGGGCCGCCACCGGGGAGCTGTTTTTT

J: TRBJ2-1
V: TRBV6-5
D: .
size: .
CDR3: CASSSSGPGEQFF
DNA: TGTGCCAGCAGTTCATCGGGACCTGGTGAGCAGTTCTTC

J: TRBJ2-7
V: TRBV5-1
D: .
size: .
CDR3: CASSRGGTYEQYF
DNA: TGCGCCAGCAGTAGGGGAGGTACCTACGAGCAGTACTTC

J: TRBJ2-1
V: TRBV7-3
D: TRBD1
size: many
CDR3: CASSRDSTSLNEQFF
DNA: TGTGCCAGCAGCCGGGACAGCACGTCTTTAAATGAGCAGTTCTTC

J: TRBJ2-1
V: TRBV5-1
D: TRBD1
size: .
CDR3: CASCTGGLTYNEQFF
DNA: TGCGCCAGCTGTACAGGGGGGCTTACCTACAATGAGCAGTTCTTC

J: TRBJ1-2
V: TRBV6-5
D: TRBD1
size: .
CDR3: CASSYSTGDYGYTF
DNA: TGTGCCAGCAGTTACTCGACAGGGGACTATGGCTACACCTTC

J: TRBJ2-2
V: TRBV11-1
D: .
size: many
CDR3: CASTWGLGNTGELFF
DNA: TGTGCCAGCACGTGGGGCCTAGGGAACACCGGGGAGCTGTTTTTT

J: TRBJ2-2
V: TRBV30
D: TRBD1
size: .
CDR3: CAWKPGQANTGELFF
DNA: TGTGCCTGGAAACCGGGACAGGCGAACACCGGGGAGCTGTTTTTT

J: TRBJ1-2
V: TRBV9
D: .
size: .
CDR3: CASSGWDPYGYTF
DNA: TGTGCCAGCAGCGGGTGGGACCCATATGGCTACACCTTC

J: TRBJ1-4
V: TRBV28
D: .
size: .
CDR3: CASSLGLGRNEKLFF
DNA: TGTGCCAGCAGTTTAGGGTTGGGCAGGAATGAAAAACTGTTTTTT

J: TRBJ2-7
V: TRBV6-1
D: TRBD2
size: .
CDR3: CASSPGLAIRGEQYF
DNA: TGTGCCAGCAGCCCAGGACTAGCGATTAGAGGCGAGCAGTACTTC

J: TRBJ2-6
V: TRBV18
D: .
size: .
CDR3: CASSSSRGVTGANVLTF
DNA: TGTGCCAGCTCATCGAGCAGGGGAGTTACTGGGGCCAACGTCCTGACTTTC

J: TRBJ2-2
V: TRBV2
D: .
size: .
CDR3: CASRVTNTGELFF
DNA: TGTGCCAGCAGGGTCACGAACACCGGGGAGCTGTTTTTT

J: TRBJ2-4
V: TRBV7-9
D: .
size: .
CDR3: CASSGPDRVYF
DNA: TGTGCCAGCAGCGGGCCAGATAGAGTGTACTTC

J: TRBJ1-2
V: TRBV15
D: TRBD1
size: .
CDR3: CATSRRRTDRGHGYTF
DNA: TGTGCCACCAGCAGACGCCGGACCGACAGGGGCCATGGCTACACCTTC

J: TRBJ2-5
V: TRBV5-4
D: .
size: .
CDR3: CASSSRGGTQETQYF
DNA: TGTGCCAGCAGCTCCCGAGGTGGGACCCAAGAGACCCAGTACTTC

J: TRBJ1-5
V: TRBV5-5
D: .
size: .
CDR3: CASSWGRWVSVDSSNQPQHF
DNA: TGTGCCAGCAGCTGGGGGAGGTGGGTCTCGGTTGATAGTAGCAATCAGCCCCAGCATTTT

J: TRBJ2-1
V: TRBV28
D: TRBD2
size: once
CDR3: CASQMGGSGYNEQFF
DNA: TGTGCCAGCCAGATGGGCGGGAGCGGCTACAATGAGCAGTTCTTC

J: TRBJ2-1
V: TRBV4-1
D: .
size: .
CDR3: CASSHPGRNGEQFF
DNA: TGCGCCAGCAGCCACCCCGGACGGAACGGAGAGCAGTTCTTC

J: TRBJ1-1
V: TRBV18
D: .
size: .
CDR3: CASSPQPKNTEAFF
DNA: TGTGCCAGCTCACCCCAGCCGAAAAACACTGAAGCTTTCTTT